The subject of this entry is one TCR beta chain. How the authors handled the data: Nucleated cell number was recorded as an estimate derived from reference gene primer amplification. Assay used: immunoSEQ multiplex PCR; TCRdb lists only in-frame clones, some missing. V and J calls and clone size follow that table, whereas D and trimming were derived from the DNA. Of some 150,000 clones listed, about 84% are singletons. The entry originates in a study of blood T cell repertoires in COVID-19. About the research overall: The United States, Italy and Spain were the sources of the acute and convalescent COVID-19 samples. T cells, B-cell-depleted T cells, or PBMCs provided the cDNA or gDNA that served as material.

The germline gives CDR1 SGHTA, CDR2 FQGNSA. The CDR3 is made up of 15 amino acids. V was clipped by 2 bases and J by 5 bases, with 16 bases between them. This TCR was recovered from a human donor in a cohort sampled during active COVID-19. This chain links TRBV7-2 with TRBJ2-7, with D perhaps matching TRBD1 (5 bases). Sequencing used peripheral blood. This CDR3 is CASSLSGIGSHEQYF. The CDR3 bases are TGTGCCAGCAGCTTATCAGGGATAGGTTCGCACGAGCAGTACTTC.